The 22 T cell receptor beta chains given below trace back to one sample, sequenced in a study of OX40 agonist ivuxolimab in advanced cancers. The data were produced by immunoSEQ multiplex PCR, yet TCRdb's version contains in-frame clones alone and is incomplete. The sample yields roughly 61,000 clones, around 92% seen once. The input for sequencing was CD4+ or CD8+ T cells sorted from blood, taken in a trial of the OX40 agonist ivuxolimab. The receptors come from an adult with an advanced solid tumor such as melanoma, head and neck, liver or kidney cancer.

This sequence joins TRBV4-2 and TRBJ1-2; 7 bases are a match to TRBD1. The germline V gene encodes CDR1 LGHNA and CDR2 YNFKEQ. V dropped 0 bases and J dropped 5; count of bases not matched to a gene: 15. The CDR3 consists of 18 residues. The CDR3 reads CASSQEETGQVAGYGYTF. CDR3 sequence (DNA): TGTGCCAGCAGCCAAGAAGAGACAGGGCAGGTGGCCGGGTATGGCTACACCTTC.

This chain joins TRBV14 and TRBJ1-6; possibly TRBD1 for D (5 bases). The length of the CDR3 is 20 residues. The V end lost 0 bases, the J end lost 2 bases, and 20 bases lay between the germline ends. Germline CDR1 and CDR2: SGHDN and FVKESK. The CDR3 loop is CASSQDGGSGAYAYNSPLHF. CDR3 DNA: TGTGCCAGCAGCCAAGATGGCGGGAGTGGGGCTTACGCCTATAATTCACCCCTCCACTTT.

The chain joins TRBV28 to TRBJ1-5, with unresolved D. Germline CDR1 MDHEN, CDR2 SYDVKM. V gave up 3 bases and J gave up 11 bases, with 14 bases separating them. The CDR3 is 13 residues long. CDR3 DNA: TGTGCCAGCAGTTTGGGTGCCCAATTGGCCCAGCATTTT. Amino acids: CASSLGAQLAQHF.

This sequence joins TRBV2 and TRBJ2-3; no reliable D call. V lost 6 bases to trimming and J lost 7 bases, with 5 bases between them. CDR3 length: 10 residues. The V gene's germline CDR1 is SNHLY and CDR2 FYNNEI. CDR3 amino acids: CASRANTQYF. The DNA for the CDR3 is TGTGCCAGCAGGGCCAATACGCAGTATTTT.

The CDR3 DNA sequence: TGTGCCAGCAGCCCCCAGAGGGGGGTCTACAATGAGCAGTTCTTC. Amino acids: CASSPQRGVYNEQFF. This chain uses TRBV4-2 with TRBJ2-1; TRBD1 or TRBD2 may be the D gene (6 bases each). V dropped 4 bases and J dropped 3 bases, with 13 bases sitting between them. The CDR3 is 15 amino acids. Looked up from germline, CDR1 is LGHNA and CDR2 is YNFKEQ.

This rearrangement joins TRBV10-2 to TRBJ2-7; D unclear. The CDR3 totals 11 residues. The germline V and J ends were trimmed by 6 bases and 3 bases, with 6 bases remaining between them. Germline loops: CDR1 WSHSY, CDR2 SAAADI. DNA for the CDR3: TGCGCCAGCAGGTCAGTCTACGAGCAGTACTTC. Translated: CASRSVYEQYF.

The chain's CDR3 is CASSQDVGLAGGYQPQHF. CDR3 nucleotide sequence: TGTGCCAGCAGCCAAGACGTTGGTTTGGCAGGGGGTTATCAGCCCCAGCATTTT. The V gene is TRBV4-2, the J gene TRBJ1-5; 7 bases line up with TRBD1. V lost 0 bases, J lost 5 bases, and 13 bases stayed unmatched. Germline CDR1 reads LGHNA; CDR2 reads YNFKEQ. The CDR3 sequence is 18 residues long.

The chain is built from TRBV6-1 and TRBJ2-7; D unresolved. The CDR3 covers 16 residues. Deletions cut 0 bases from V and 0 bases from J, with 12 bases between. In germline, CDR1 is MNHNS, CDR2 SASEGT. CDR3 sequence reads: CASSEAHGRSSYEQYF. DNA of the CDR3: TGTGCCAGCAGTGAAGCGCATGGCCGGAGCTCCTACGAGCAGTACTTC.

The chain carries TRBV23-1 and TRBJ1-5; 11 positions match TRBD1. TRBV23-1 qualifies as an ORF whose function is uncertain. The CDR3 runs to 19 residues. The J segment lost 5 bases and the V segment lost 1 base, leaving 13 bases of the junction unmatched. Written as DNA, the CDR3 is TGCGCCAGCAGTCAATTTCCGGACAGGGGGCCGGTGGAAGATCAGCCCCAGCATTTT. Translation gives CASSQFPDRGPVEDQPQHF.

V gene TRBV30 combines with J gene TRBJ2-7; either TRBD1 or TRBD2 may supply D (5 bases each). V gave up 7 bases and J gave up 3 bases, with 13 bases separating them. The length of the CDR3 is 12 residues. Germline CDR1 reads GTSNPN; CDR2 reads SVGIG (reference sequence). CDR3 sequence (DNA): TGTGCCTTCCACGGTGGGGGCTACGAGCAGTACTTC. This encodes CAFHGGGYEQYF. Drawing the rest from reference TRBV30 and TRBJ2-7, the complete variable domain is SQTIHQWPATLVQPVGSPLSLECTVEGTSNPNLYWYRQAAGRGLQLLFYSVGIGQISSEVPQNLSASRPQDRQFILSSKKLLLSDSGFYLCAFHGGGYEQYFGPGTRLTVT.

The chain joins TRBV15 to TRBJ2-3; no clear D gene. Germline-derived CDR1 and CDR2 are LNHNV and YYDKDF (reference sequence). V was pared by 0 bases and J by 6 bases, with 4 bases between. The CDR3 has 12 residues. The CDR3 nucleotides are TGTGCCACCAGCAGAGATACCGATACGCAGTATTTT. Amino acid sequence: CATSRDTDTQYF.

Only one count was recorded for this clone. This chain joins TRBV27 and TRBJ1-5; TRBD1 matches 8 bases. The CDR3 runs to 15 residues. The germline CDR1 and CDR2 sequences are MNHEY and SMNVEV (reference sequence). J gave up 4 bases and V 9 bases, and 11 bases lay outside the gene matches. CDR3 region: CASSLRQGYNQPQHF. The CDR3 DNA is TGTGCCAGTTCCCTGAGACAGGGGTATAATCAGCCCCAGCATTTT.

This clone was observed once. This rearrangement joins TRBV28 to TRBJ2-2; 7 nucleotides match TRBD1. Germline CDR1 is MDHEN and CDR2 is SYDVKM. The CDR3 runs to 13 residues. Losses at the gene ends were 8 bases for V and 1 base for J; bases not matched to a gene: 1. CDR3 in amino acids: CASGTVNTGELFF. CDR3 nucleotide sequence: TGTGCCAGCGGGACAGTGAACACCGGGGAGCTGTTTTTT.

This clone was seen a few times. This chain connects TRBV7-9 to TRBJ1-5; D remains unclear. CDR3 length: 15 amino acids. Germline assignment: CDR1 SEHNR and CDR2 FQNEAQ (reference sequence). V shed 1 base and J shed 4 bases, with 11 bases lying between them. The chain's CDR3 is CASSLDPGSNQPQHF. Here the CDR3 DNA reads TGTGCCAGCAGCTTAGATCCGGGTTCGAATCAGCCCCAGCATTTT.

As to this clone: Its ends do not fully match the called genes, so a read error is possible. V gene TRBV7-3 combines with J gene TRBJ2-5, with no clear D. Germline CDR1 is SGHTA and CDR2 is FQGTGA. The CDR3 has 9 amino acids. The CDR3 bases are TGTGCCAGCAGCTTAAGATGGCACTTC. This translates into CASSLRWHF. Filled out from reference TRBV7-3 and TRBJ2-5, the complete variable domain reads GAGVSQTPSNKVTEKGKYVELRCDPISGHTALYWYRQSLGQGPEFLIYFQGTGAADDSGLPNDRFFAVRPEGSVSTLKIQRTERGDSAVYLCASSLRWHFGPGTRLLVL.

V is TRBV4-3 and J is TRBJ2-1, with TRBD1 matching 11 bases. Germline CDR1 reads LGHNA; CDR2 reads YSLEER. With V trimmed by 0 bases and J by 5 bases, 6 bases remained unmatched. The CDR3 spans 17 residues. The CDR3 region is CASSQDPGQGANNEQFF. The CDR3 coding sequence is TGCGCCAGCAGCCAAGATCCCGGACAGGGGGCCAACAATGAGCAGTTCTTC.

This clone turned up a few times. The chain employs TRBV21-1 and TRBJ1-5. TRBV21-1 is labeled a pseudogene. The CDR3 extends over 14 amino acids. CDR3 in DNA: TGTGCCAGCACGGGGGGGCCTGGCAATCAGCCCCAGCATTTT. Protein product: CASTGGPGNQPQHF.

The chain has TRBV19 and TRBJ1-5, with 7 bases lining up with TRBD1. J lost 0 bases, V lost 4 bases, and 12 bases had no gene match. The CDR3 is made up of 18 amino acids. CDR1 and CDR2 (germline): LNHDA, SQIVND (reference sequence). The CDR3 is CASSSFRDRGYSNQPQHF. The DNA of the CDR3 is TGTGCCAGTAGTAGTTTTCGGGACAGAGGCTATAGCAATCAGCCCCAGCATTTT.

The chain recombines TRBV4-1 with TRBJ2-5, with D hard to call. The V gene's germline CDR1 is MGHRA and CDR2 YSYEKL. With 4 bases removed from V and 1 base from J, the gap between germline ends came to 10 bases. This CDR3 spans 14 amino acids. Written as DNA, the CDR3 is TGCGCCAGCAGCCCGACCGAATCCCAAGAGACCCAGTACTTC. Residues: CASSPTESQETQYF.

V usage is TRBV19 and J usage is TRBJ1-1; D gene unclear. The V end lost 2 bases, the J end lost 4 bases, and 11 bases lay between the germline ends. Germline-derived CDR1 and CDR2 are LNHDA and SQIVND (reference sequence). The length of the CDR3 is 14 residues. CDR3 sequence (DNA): TGTGCCAGTAGTATATTAGGTTGGGGCACTGAAGCTTTCTTT. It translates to CASSILGWGTEAFF.

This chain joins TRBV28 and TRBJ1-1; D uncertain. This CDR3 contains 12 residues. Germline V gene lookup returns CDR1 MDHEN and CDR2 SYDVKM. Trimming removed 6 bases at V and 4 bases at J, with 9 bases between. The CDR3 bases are TGTGCCAGCAGCCCTTTGGCCACTGAAGCTTTCTTT. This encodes CASSPLATEAFF.

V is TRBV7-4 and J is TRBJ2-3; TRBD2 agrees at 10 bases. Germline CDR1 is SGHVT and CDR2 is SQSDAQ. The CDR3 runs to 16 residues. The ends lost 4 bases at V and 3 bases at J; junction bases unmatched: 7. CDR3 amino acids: CASSCNHSGRTDTQYF. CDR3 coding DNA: TGTGCCAGCAGCTGTAACCATAGCGGGAGGACAGATACGCAGTATTTT.